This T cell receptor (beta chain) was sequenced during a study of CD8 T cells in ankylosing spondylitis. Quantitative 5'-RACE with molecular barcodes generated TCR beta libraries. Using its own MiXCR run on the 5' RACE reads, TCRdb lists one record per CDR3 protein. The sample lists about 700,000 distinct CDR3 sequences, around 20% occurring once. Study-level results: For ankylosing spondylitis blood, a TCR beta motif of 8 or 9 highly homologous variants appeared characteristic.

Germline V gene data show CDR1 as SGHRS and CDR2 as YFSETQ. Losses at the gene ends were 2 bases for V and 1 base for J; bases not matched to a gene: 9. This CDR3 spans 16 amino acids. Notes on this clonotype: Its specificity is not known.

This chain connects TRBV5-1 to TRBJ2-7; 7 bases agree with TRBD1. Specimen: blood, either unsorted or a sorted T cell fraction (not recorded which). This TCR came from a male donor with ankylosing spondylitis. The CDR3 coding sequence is TGCGCCAGCAGCTTTGACAGGGCCGGAGGTTCCTACGAGCAGTACTTC. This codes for CASSFDRAGGSYEQYF.